This TCR beta chain was identified in a study of T cells in Graves' hyperthyroidism and ophthalmopathy. On the basis of clinical symptoms, serum thyroxine and TRAb, thyroid ultrasound and orbital computed tomography, diagnoses were made. Germline V lookup: CDR1 MNHEY, CDR2 SMNVEV (reference sequence). V was clipped by 1 base and J by 0 bases, with 9 bases between them. CDR3 size: 15 residues. TCR beta CDR3 region amplification was performed from RNA transcripts. First-round RT-PCR with HTBI primers amplified the TCR CDR3 region. TCRdb reprocessed the multiplex PCR reads via MiXCR and lists one record per CDR3 protein. The table includes roughly 570,000 distinct CDR3 sequences, just over 45% detected once.

The genes are TRBV27 and TRBJ1-1; D remains ambiguous. Sequencing was performed on peripheral blood or thyroid tissue (not recorded which). The TCR sequence derives from an adult woman with Graves' disease, either hyperthyroidism or ophthalmopathy (not recorded which). Written as DNA, the CDR3 is TGTGCCAGCAGTTTATACAGCGACCTGAACACTGAAGCTTTCTTT. Amino acid sequence: CASSLYSDLNTEAFF.